The 6 T cell receptor beta chains below all came from one sample that was sequenced in a study of monozygotic twins with cystic fibrosis. This table comes from immunoSEQ multiplex PCR, and its TCRdb copy is limited to in-frame clones, with some not included. This table has 30,000 to 40,000 clones, 66% appearing once. Material for sequencing was blood. Receptors originate from a girl between 10 and 17 years old with cystic fibrosis.

The chain employs TRBV5-6 and TRBJ2-5; D is undetermined. This CDR3 is 15 amino acids long. Trimming cost V 1 base and J 1 base, with 11 bases left between them. Germline assignment: CDR1 SGHDT and CDR2 YYEEEE. In DNA form, the CDR3 reads TGTGCCAGCAGCTTGAATTACGGGCTCCAAGAGACCCAGTACTTC. Its translation is CASSLNYGLQETQYF.

This clone was recorded a few times. The V gene is TRBV27, the J gene TRBJ1-2; 7 positions match TRBD1. The CDR3 is 13 amino acids. V gave up 8 bases and J gave up 2 bases; unmatched junction bases: 5. Germline V gives CDR1 MNHEY, CDR2 SMNVEV (reference sequence). CDR3 in DNA: TGTGCCAGCTCTAGGACAGGCAACTATGGCTACACCTTC. It translates to CASSRTGNYGYTF.

This clone was detected a few times. The chain is built from TRBV28 and TRBJ2-6, with 7 bases that match TRBD1. This CDR3 is built from 17 residues. V lost 9 bases and J lost 0; bases outside the gene matches: 11. The germline gives CDR1 MDHEN, CDR2 SYDVKM. CDR3 sequence reads: CASFDEGAHSGANVLTF. As DNA, the CDR3 is TGTGCCAGTTTTGATGAGGGGGCCCACTCTGGGGCCAACGTCCTGACTTTC.

This sequence joins TRBV9 and TRBJ2-5; the match to TRBD2 covers 8 bases. Per the germline V gene, CDR1 is SGDLS and CDR2 is YYNGEE. This CDR3 has 14 residues. With V trimmed by 6 bases and J by 4 bases, 8 bases remained unmatched. This chain's CDR3 is CASTPGTRRETQYF. The CDR3 DNA follows: TGTGCCAGCACCCCAGGGACTAGACGAGAGACCCAGTACTTC.

As DNA, the CDR3 is TGTGCCATCAACGGTGGGGAGGGGGAGACCCAGTACTTC. Its protein is CAINGGEGETQYF. The chain combines TRBV10-3 with TRBJ2-5, with 7 bases identical to TRBD2. CDR1 is ENHRY, CDR2 SYGVKD, per germline. V lost 7 bases and J lost 5; bases outside the gene matches: 7. The CDR3 covers 13 residues.

The chain carries TRBV19 and TRBJ1-1, with TRBD1 matching 7 bases. Germline V gives CDR1 LNHDA, CDR2 SQIVND (reference sequence). V gave up 3 bases and J gave up 2 bases; unmatched junction bases: 3. The CDR3 spans 14 residues. CDR3 in DNA: TGTGCCAGTAGTATTTGGGACAGCAACACTGAAGCTTTCTTT. Translated, it gives CASSIWDSNTEAFF.